Shown below are 27 T cell receptor beta chains from a single sample sequenced in a study of cytomegalovirus exposure and HLA in healthy donors (dated by TCRdb to the late 2010s). Library method: the immunoSEQ multiplex PCR assay. The multiplex PCR relied on a mix of 60 forward primers for TCR Vbeta segments and 13 reverse primers for TCR Jbeta segments. Not all clones reach the TCRdb copy of this immuneACCESS table, which keeps in-frame sequences only. Checked studies attribute under half of the gap to unresolved V genes and leave the rest unexplained. This sample has 160,000 or so clones in its table, and roughly 80% of those were observed once. The ten largest clonotypes hold roughly 1.5% of the sample. The sample was PBMCs. The receptors stem from a woman younger than 45 in good health and CMV-seronegative.

The chain has TRBV7-2 and TRBJ2-7; D possibly corresponds to TRBD2 (5 bases). The CDR3 runs to 13 residues. CDR1 and CDR2 (germline): SGHTA, FQGNSA. V lost 8 bases and J 3 bases, leaving 14 bases between the germline ends. DNA for the CDR3: TGTGCCAGCTCTAGAGGGAAGGGCTACGAGCAGTACTTC. This sequence encodes CASSRGKGYEQYF.

The chain employs TRBV6-6 and TRBJ2-1; D call uncertain. Germline lookup yields CDR1 MNHNY and CDR2 SVGAGI (reference sequence). This CDR3 spans 13 amino acids. V lost 2 bases, J lost 6 bases, and 8 bases lay in between. This chain's CDR3 is CASSYTAVNEQFF. The CDR3 DNA is TGTGCCAGCAGTTACACGGCGGTCAATGAGCAGTTCTTC.

The chain has TRBV29-1 and TRBJ1-2; possible D gene TRBD1, 6 bases. The CDR3 runs 15 residues. V lost 6 bases to trimming and J lost 8 bases, with 25 bases between them. The V gene's germline CDR1 is SQVTM and CDR2 ANQGSEA. CDR3 residues: CSVYRGTGGGKGYTF. The CDR3 coding sequence is TGCAGCGTCTACCGGGGGACGGGAGGGGGTAAGGGCTACACCTTC.

The chain carries TRBV5-1 and TRBJ1-4; the D is unclear. The length of the CDR3 is 14 residues. Trimming cost V 0 bases and J 7 bases, with 10 bases left between them. The germline V gene has CDR1 SGHRS and CDR2 YFSETQ. The CDR3 sequence: CASSLGGKTEKLFF. The CDR3 bases are TGCGCCAGCAGCTTGGGAGGGAAGACTGAAAAACTGTTTTTT.

The V call is TRBV5-4, the J call TRBJ1-5; 7 nucleotides align to TRBD1. After removal of 0 bases from V and 7 bases from J, the junction contained 7 bases not matched to a gene. Germline V gene sequence: CDR1 SGHNT, CDR2 YYREEE (reference sequence). This CDR3 contains 15 residues. The CDR3 region is CASSLEGAGEQPQHF. CDR3 nucleotides: TGTGCCAGCAGCTTGGAGGGGGCAGGGGAGCAGCCCCAGCATTTT.

The V gene is TRBV4-1, the J gene TRBJ1-6; D ambiguous. CDR1 MGHRA and CDR2 YSYEKL come from the germline V gene. Trimming cost V 0 bases and J 5 bases, with 11 bases left between them. The CDR3 extends over 16 amino acids. Here the CDR3 reads CASSQDGDGDNSPLHF. Written as DNA, the CDR3 is TGCGCCAGCAGCCAAGATGGAGACGGAGATAATTCACCCCTCCACTTT.

The rearrangement links TRBV9 to TRBJ1-6, with 8 bases lining up with TRBD1. Germline V gene data show CDR1 as SGDLS and CDR2 as YYNGEE. The V segment lost 4 bases and the J segment 6 bases; nucleotides outside the gene matches: 3. The CDR3 extends over 14 amino acids. The DNA for the CDR3 is TGTGCCAGCAGCCTCGGACAGGGTAATTCACCCCTCCACTTT. Amino acid sequence: CASSLGQGNSPLHF. Full variable domain (remainder filled in from reference TRBV9 and TRBJ1-6): DSGVTQTPKHLITATGQRVTLRCSPRSGDLSVYWYQQSLDQGLQFLIQYYNGEERAKGNILERFSAQQFPDLHSELNLSSLELGDSALYFCASSLGQGNSPLHFGNGTRLTVT.

V usage is TRBV7-3 and J usage is TRBJ2-1, with D possibly being TRBD2 (5 bases). This CDR3 is 13 amino acids long. The germline V gene has CDR1 SGHTA and CDR2 FQGTGA. The germline V and J ends were trimmed by 5 bases and 7 bases, with 12 bases remaining between them. CDR3 coding DNA: TGTGCCAGCAGCCCTCTCGGGGATAATGAGCAGTTCTTC. It yields the protein CASSPLGDNEQFF.

The gene calls are TRBV2 and TRBJ1-5; no firm D call. The CDR3 loop spans 11 amino acids. CDR1 SNHLY and CDR2 FYNNEI come from the germline V gene. V lost 1 base and J lost 9, with 4 bases in between. The CDR3 DNA follows: TGTGCCAGCAGTGAAGGCGGGCCCCAGCATTTT. Translated, it gives CASSEGGPQHF. The variable domain in full, with the rest retrieved from reference TRBV2 and TRBJ1-5, is EPEVTQTPSHQVTQMGQEVILRCVPISNHLYFYWYRQILGQKVEFLVSFYNNEISEKSEIFDDQFSVERPDGSNFTLKIRSTKLEDSAMYFCASSEGGPQHFGDGTRLSIL.

The chain is built from TRBV10-3 and TRBJ1-1; the D gene is possibly TRBD1 (5 bases). CDR1 is ENHRY, CDR2 SYGVKD, per germline. The CDR3 covers 15 residues. Between the trimmed V and J ends, which lost 2 bases and 1 base, there was a span of 11 bases. The chain's CDR3 is CAISELGGGNTEAFF. The CDR3 region has the DNA TGTGCCATCAGTGAGCTTGGGGGGGGGAACACTGAAGCTTTCTTT.

In regard to this clone: The sample has other DNA sequences that encode this CDR3 too. The rearrangement links TRBV18 to TRBJ2-7; tentatively, D is TRBD2 (6 bases). Germline V gene data show CDR1 as KGHSH and CDR2 as LQKENI. The CDR3 sequence is 12 residues long. Trimming took off 6 bases at V and 2 bases at J, with 8 bases between the two ends. The CDR3, as DNA: TGTGCCAGCTCCACGGGGGCCTACGAGCAGTACTTC. Encoded protein: CASSTGAYEQYF.

V gene TRBV4-2 combines with J gene TRBJ2-2; TRBD1 might be the D (5 bases). The germline gives CDR1 LGHNA, CDR2 YNFKEQ. This CDR3 is 12 amino acids long. V was pared by 3 bases and J by 9 bases, with 8 bases between. The CDR3 here is CASSHRARELFF. The CDR3 DNA is TGTGCCAGCAGCCACAGGGCCCGGGAGCTGTTTTTT.

The genes are TRBV7-2 and TRBJ2-7, with TRBD1 as a possible D gene (6 bases). The CDR3 contains 16 residues. The germline V gene has CDR1 SGHTA and CDR2 FQGNSA. V lost 5 bases and J lost 0, with 17 bases in between. The CDR3 DNA is TGTGCCAGCAGCCCGGGACCCCGACAGGCCTCCTACGAGCAGTACTTC. Translating gives CASSPGPRQASYEQYF.

The V gene is TRBV10-3, the J gene TRBJ1-1, with D possibly matching TRBD1 (6 bases). The germline V and J ends were trimmed by 9 bases and 4 bases, with 18 bases remaining between them. This CDR3 is built from 14 residues. From germline, CDR1 is ENHRY and CDR2 SYGVKD. The CDR3 nucleotides are TGTGCCATTACTCTAGGGGGGGCTGGCACTGAAGCTTTCTTT. As protein: CAITLGGAGTEAFF.

The chain is built from TRBV7-9 and TRBJ2-7; 9 bases are a match to TRBD1. The trim removed 5 bases at V and 5 bases at J, leaving 7 bases unmatched. From germline, CDR1 is SEHNR and CDR2 FQNEAQ (reference sequence). The CDR3 has 14 residues. CDR3 sequence: CASSVDRGDDEQYF. CDR3 nucleotides: TGTGCCAGCAGCGTGGACAGGGGTGACGACGAGCAGTACTTC. The whole variable domain, remainder taken from reference TRBV7-9 and TRBJ2-7, is DTGVSQNPRHKITKRGQNVTFRCDPISEHNRLYWYRQTLGQGPEFLTYFQNEAQLEKSRLLSDRFSAERPKGSFSTLEIQRTEQGDSAMYLCASSVDRGDDEQYFGPGTRLTVT.

V usage is TRBV5-4 and J usage is TRBJ1-1; D not resolved. The CDR3 spans 14 residues. The germline V gene has CDR1 SGHNT and CDR2 YYREEE (reference sequence). Trimming pared 0 bases from V and 7 bases from J, leaving 13 bases between. CDR3 sequence reads: CASSLGEARFEAFF. DNA of the CDR3: TGTGCCAGCAGCTTGGGCGAGGCCCGCTTTGAAGCTTTCTTT.

This chain joins TRBV6-5 and TRBJ2-2; D unresolved. V was clipped by 8 bases and J by 6 bases, with 13 bases between them. Germline CDR1 reads MNHEY; CDR2 reads SVGAGI. The CDR3 runs 13 residues. In DNA form, the CDR3 reads TGTGCCAGCGCGGCAAAGTTTGCCGGGGAGCTGTTTTTT. Translation gives CASAAKFAGELFF.

The J gene is TRBJ2-3, the V gene TRBV6-1, with D possibly TRBD2 on 7 matching bases. Trimming removed 4 bases at V and 4 bases at J, with 12 bases between. In germline, CDR1 is MNHNS, CDR2 SASEGT. This CDR3 region has 14 residues. In DNA, the CDR3 is TGTGCCAGCAGTGCGTTGCGGGGGCCAGATACGCAGTATTTT. Its protein product is CASSALRGPDTQYF.

V is TRBV7-8 and J is TRBJ2-3; no firm D call. Germline assignment: CDR1 SGHVS and CDR2 FQNEAQ. There are 14 residues in the CDR3. Trimming stripped 1 base from V and 2 bases from J, with 7 bases between. This chain's CDR3 is CASSLVASTDTQYF. CDR3 nucleotides: TGTGCCAGCAGCTTAGTGGCCTCCACAGATACGCAGTATTTT.

The rearrangement joins TRBV30 to TRBJ1-2; a weak D match, TRBD1 (6 bases). The CDR3 runs to 15 residues. Germline CDR1 GTSNPN, CDR2 SVGIG (reference sequence). Trimming shortened V by 2 bases and J by 2 bases, and 15 bases separated the two germline ends. CDR3 sequence reads: CAWSRDTSANYGYTF. CDR3 in DNA: TGTGCCTGGAGTAGGGACACCTCGGCCAACTATGGCTACACCTTC.

The rearrangement links TRBV2 to TRBJ2-5, with D unclear. The V and J ends lost 6 bases and 2 bases respectively, with 7 bases between them. The V gene's germline CDR1 is SNHLY and CDR2 FYNNEI. This CDR3 is built from 12 residues. The CDR3 bases are TGTGCCAGCAGACTGAATCAAGAGACCCAGTACTTC. This sequence encodes CASRLNQETQYF. Full variable domain (rest looked up from reference TRBV2 and TRBJ2-5): EPEVTQTPSHQVTQMGQEVILRCVPISNHLYFYWYRQILGQKVEFLVSFYNNEISEKSEIFDDQFSVERPDGSNFTLKIRSTKLEDSAMYFCASRLNQETQYFGPGTRLLVL.

The V and J genes are TRBV4-1 and TRBJ1-4; 11 bases agree with TRBD1. The CDR3 loop spans 17 amino acids. J lost 3 bases, V lost 4 bases, and 7 bases had no gene match. Germline values: CDR1 MGHRA, CDR2 YSYEKL. The CDR3 DNA is TGCGCCAGCAGCCCACTCGGACAGGGGGCTTCTAATGAAAAACTGTTTTTT. Its translation: CASSPLGQGASNEKLFF.

The CDR3 sequence: CASSSGTLGEKLFF. The CDR3 DNA reads TGTGCCAGCAGCTCCGGGACATTGGGTGAAAAACTGTTTTTT. V and J are TRBV9 and TRBJ1-4; tentative D call: TRBD1 (6 bases). Germline CDR1 is SGDLS and CDR2 is YYNGEE. Between the trimmed V and J ends, which lost 4 bases and 7 bases, there was a span of 14 bases. The CDR3 consists of 14 residues.

The J gene is TRBJ2-5, the V gene TRBV5-6; TRBD2 aligns across 15 bases. Trimming removed 0 bases from V and 6 bases from J; junction bases left unmatched: 3. CDR1 SGHDT and CDR2 YYEEEE come from the germline V gene. The CDR3 is 16 residues long. The CDR3: CASSLGGTSGGKTQYF. CDR3 nucleotide sequence: TGTGCCAGCAGCTTGGGAGGGACTAGCGGGGGGAAGACCCAGTACTTC.

V gene TRBV28 combines with J gene TRBJ2-7; D possibly corresponds to TRBD1 (6 bases). V was pared by 11 bases and J by 1 base, with 15 bases between. This CDR3 has 13 amino acids. The germline V gene encodes CDR1 MDHEN and CDR2 SYDVKM. CDR3 coding DNA: TGTGCCGTAGCCGGGACACCTTCCTACGAGCAGTACTTC. Encoded protein: CAVAGTPSYEQYF. The full variable domain, completed using reference TRBV28 and TRBJ2-7, is DVKVTQSSRYLVKRTGEKVFLECVQDMDHENMFWYRQDPGLGLRLIYFSYDVKMKEKGDIPEGYSVSREKKERFSLILESASTNQTSMYLCAVAGTPSYEQYFGPGTRLTVT.

The chain joins TRBV4-1 to TRBJ1-6; 7 bases match TRBD1. CDR1 and CDR2 from the germline V gene are MGHRA and YSYEKL. This CDR3 is built from 15 residues. V lost 4 bases, J lost 7 bases, and 7 bases stayed unmatched. CDR3 nucleotide sequence: TGCGCCAGCAGCCCAGCAGGGGGGAGAAATTCACCCCTCCACTTT. Its protein product is CASSPAGGRNSPLHF.

In nucleotides, the CDR3 is TGCGCCAGCAGCTTGGGGGGGCCTGGCACCGGGGAGCTGTTTTTT. Amino acid sequence: CASSLGGPGTGELFF. The V and J genes are TRBV5-1 and TRBJ2-2; maybe TRBD1 (6 bases). Trimming removed 0 bases from V and 4 bases from J, with 10 bases in between. This CDR3 has 15 residues. The V gene's germline CDR1 is SGHRS and CDR2 YFSETQ.